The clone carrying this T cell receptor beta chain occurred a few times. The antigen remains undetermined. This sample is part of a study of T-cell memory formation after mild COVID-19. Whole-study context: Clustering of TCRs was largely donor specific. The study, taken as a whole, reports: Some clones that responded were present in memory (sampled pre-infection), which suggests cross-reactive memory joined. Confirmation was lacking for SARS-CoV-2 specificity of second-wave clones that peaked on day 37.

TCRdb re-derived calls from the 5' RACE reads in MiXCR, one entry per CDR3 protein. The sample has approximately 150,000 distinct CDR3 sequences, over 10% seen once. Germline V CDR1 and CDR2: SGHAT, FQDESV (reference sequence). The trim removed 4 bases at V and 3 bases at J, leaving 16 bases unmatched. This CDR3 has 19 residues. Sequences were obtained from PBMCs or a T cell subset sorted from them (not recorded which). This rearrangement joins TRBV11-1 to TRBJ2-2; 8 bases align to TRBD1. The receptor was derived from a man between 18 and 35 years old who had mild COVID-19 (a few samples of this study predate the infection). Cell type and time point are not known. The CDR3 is CASSSLFQMDRAYTGELFF. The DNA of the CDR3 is TGTGCCAGCAGCTCCCTCTTCCAAATGGACAGGGCCTACACCGGGGAGCTGTTTTTT. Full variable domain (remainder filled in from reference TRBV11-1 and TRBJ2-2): EAEVAQSPRYKITEKSQAVAFWCDPISGHATLYWYRQILGQGPELLVQFQDESVVDDSQLPKDRFSAERLKGVDSTLKIQPAELGDSAMYLCASSSLFQMDRAYTGELFFGEGSRLTVL.